These 17 T cell receptor beta chains share one sample of origin, sequenced in a study of vaccination effects on CD4 cells after COVID-19. No antigens are known for them. Some clones are missing from TCRdb's copy, which holds only in-frame ones; the method was immunoSEQ multiplex PCR. The profile covers some 50,000 clones, with under 85% appearing a single time and about 14% taken by the ten largest. Antigen-specific CD4+ T cells were expanded with viral peptide pools in the ViraFEST assay before sequencing. Culture lasted about ten days before CD4+ T cell isolation. Of the BNT162b2 and mRNA-1273 vaccines, participants received two doses of one or the other. The material sequenced was CD4+ T cells from PBMCs cultured with HCoV-OC43 spike peptides, taken after COVID-19 vaccination. Subset in this sample: HCoV-OC43 spike overlapping peptide pool stimulation. These TCRs come from a human donor who received a COVID-19 vaccine.

The sample holds a few counts of this clone. The J gene is TRBJ1-1, the V gene TRBV9, with D uncertain. CDR1 SGDLS and CDR2 YYNGEE come from the germline V gene. The CDR3 consists of 14 residues. V lost 4 bases and J 2 bases, leaving 12 bases between the germline ends. The CDR3: CASSPRTLNTEAFF. Here the CDR3 DNA reads TGTGCCAGCAGCCCGAGGACTCTAAACACTGAAGCTTTCTTT.

The chain is built from TRBV5-1 and TRBJ2-7; no reliable D call. The V end was cut by 5 bases, the J end by 0 bases, with 3 bases between. The CDR3 spans 11 residues. Germline loops: CDR1 SGHRS, CDR2 YFSETQ. CDR3 sequence (DNA): TGCGCCAGCAGAATCTCCTACGAGCAGTACTTC. Translated: CASRISYEQYF.

This clone was seen just once. V usage is TRBV11-1 and J usage is TRBJ2-1, with 8 bases that match TRBD2. Trimming took 6 bases from V and 0 from J; bases not matched to a gene: 4. Germline V gives CDR1 SGHAT, CDR2 FQDESV (reference sequence). This CDR3 spans 15 amino acids. CDR3 sequence (DNA): TGTGCCAGCAGTACCAGCGGGAGCTCCTACAATGAGCAGTTCTTC. It specifies CASSTSGSSYNEQFF.

The V and J genes are TRBV7-9 and TRBJ2-4; 7 positions match TRBD1. This CDR3 has 14 residues. Germline trimming cut 6 bases from V and 1 base from J; bases unmatched to any gene: 3. CDR1 SEHNR and CDR2 FQNEAQ come from the germline V gene (reference sequence). CDR3 sequence (DNA): TGTGCCAGCAGTGAACAGGGGGCCAAAAACATTCAGTACTTC. This codes for CASSEQGAKNIQYF.

This clone was observed a single time. The chain links TRBV19 to TRBJ1-1; 7 bases line up with TRBD1. Losses at the gene ends were 5 bases for V and 0 bases for J; bases not matched to a gene: 9. The CDR3 runs 16 residues. The V gene's germline CDR1 is LNHDA and CDR2 SQIVND (reference sequence). The CDR3 DNA follows: TGTGCCAGTAGTCGCCGGCAGGGGGTTATGAACACTGAAGCTTTCTTT. Protein sequence: CASSRRQGVMNTEAFF.

V is TRBV28 and J is TRBJ2-7, with D hard to call. Trimming took 9 bases from V and 3 from J, leaving 15 bases between them. The CDR3 has 13 amino acids. Per the germline V gene, CDR1 is MDHEN and CDR2 is SYDVKM. CDR3: CASSYSAFYEQYF. CDR3 in DNA: TGTGCCAGTTCTTATAGTGCGTTCTACGAGCAGTACTTC.

The genes are TRBV10-2 and TRBJ1-4; D is possibly TRBD1 (5 bases). The CDR3 covers 15 residues. Germline V gene data show CDR1 as WSHSY and CDR2 as SAAADI. Trimming took 2 bases from V and 6 from J, leaving 13 bases between them. This CDR3 is CASSEEGRGDEKLFF. The DNA of the CDR3 is TGCGCCAGCAGTGAGGAGGGACGTGGGGATGAAAAACTGTTTTTT.

This clone has just a few counts. V and J are TRBV10-2 and TRBJ2-1, with TRBD1 matching over 7 bases. This CDR3 is 13 amino acids long. CDR1 is WSHSY, CDR2 SAAADI, per germline. As DNA, the CDR3 is TGCGCGAGGGGGCTGAGCTCCTACAATGAGCAGTTCTTC. Its translation: CARGLSSYNEQFF.

The V gene is TRBV5-6, the J gene TRBJ2-5; the match to TRBD2 covers 7 bases. V shed 2 bases, J shed 2 bases, and the junction held 6 bases outside the gene matches. This CDR3 is 15 amino acids long. Germline V lookup: CDR1 SGHDT, CDR2 YYEEEE. CDR3 amino acids: CASSLGLGVQETQYF. CDR3 nucleotides: TGTGCCAGCAGCTTAGGACTAGGGGTGCAAGAGACCCAGTACTTC.

The chain uses TRBV2 and TRBJ2-1, with a weak D call TRBD1 (5 bases). CDR3 length: 16 amino acids. Per germline, CDR1 SNHLY and CDR2 FYNNEI. Trimming shortened V by 7 bases and J by 0 bases, and 16 bases separated the two germline ends. The DNA for the CDR3 is TGTGCCAGCAATAAACAGGTCCTGAGCTCCTACAATGAGCAGTTCTTC. Protein product: CASNKQVLSSYNEQFF.

The chain links TRBV5-1 to TRBJ2-7; tentatively, D is TRBD2 (5 bases). Germline CDR1 SGHRS, CDR2 YFSETQ. This CDR3 is 15 amino acids long. Trimming shortened V by 4 bases and J by 1 base, and 15 bases separated the two germline ends. The CDR3 coding sequence is TGCGCCAGCAGCCAGCGGTTAAGAAATTCCTACGAGCAGTACTTC. It specifies CASSQRLRNSYEQYF.

This chain links TRBV12-5 with TRBJ2-7; 12 bases are shared with TRBD1. V shed 0 bases, J shed 5 bases, and the junction held 14 bases outside the gene matches. The CDR3 consists of 19 residues. Germline V gene data show CDR1 as LGHNT and CDR2 as FRNRAP. The chain's CDR3 is CASGLVLTGGGQGANEQYF. The CDR3 DNA reads TGTGCTAGTGGTTTGGTCCTCACAGGGGGGGGACAGGGGGCCAACGAGCAGTACTTC.

V gene TRBV24-1 combines with J gene TRBJ2-3; 11 bases map to TRBD1. Germline CDR1 and CDR2: KGHDR and SFDVKD. V lost 4 bases to trimming and J lost 2 bases; unmatched junction nucleotides: 7. The CDR3 covers 17 residues. The CDR3 protein is CATSDPPGQGDTDTQYF. The CDR3 DNA is TGTGCCACCAGTGACCCGCCGGGACAGGGGGACACAGATACGCAGTATTTT.

The V gene is TRBV5-4, the J gene TRBJ2-4; D perhaps matches TRBD1 (5 bases). CDR3 size: 16 residues. From germline, CDR1 is SGHNT and CDR2 YYREEE (reference sequence). V was cut by 0 bases and J by 0 bases, with 10 bases left in between. The CDR3 DNA sequence: TGTGCCAGCAGCTTGGACAGGAGTTTAGCCAAAAACATTCAGTACTTC. It is translated as CASSLDRSLAKNIQYF. Complete variable domain (other parts from reference TRBV5-4 and TRBJ2-4): ETGVTQSPTHLIKTRGQQVTLRCSSQSGHNTVSWYQQALGQGPQFIFQYYREEENGRGNFPPRFSGLQFPNYSSELNVNALELDDSALYLCASSLDRSLAKNIQYFGAGTRLSVL.

The J gene is TRBJ1-5, the V gene TRBV18, with D hard to call. The germline gives CDR1 KGHSH, CDR2 LQKENI. Trimming stripped 2 bases from V and 4 bases from J, with 9 bases between. This CDR3 spans 14 amino acids. The CDR3 sequence: CASSPGVVNQPQHF. In nucleotides, the CDR3 is TGTGCCAGCTCACCAGGTGTGGTTAATCAGCCCCAGCATTTT.

The sample holds a few counts of this clone. The gene calls are TRBV7-9 and TRBJ1-5; TRBD1 matches at 7 bases. Germline lookup yields CDR1 SEHNR and CDR2 FQNEAQ (reference sequence). The CDR3 is 18 amino acids. With V trimmed by 2 bases and J by 0 bases, 10 bases remained unmatched. The CDR3 here is CASSLQNRGPYSNQPQHF. CDR3 DNA: TGTGCCAGCAGCTTACAAAACAGGGGACCCTATAGCAATCAGCCCCAGCATTTT. Together with reference TRBV7-9 and TRBJ1-5, the CDR3 gives the full variable domain: DTGVSQNPRHKITKRGQNVTFRCDPISEHNRLYWYRQTLGQGPEFLTYFQNEAQLEKSRLLSDRFSAERPKGSFSTLEIQRTEQGDSAMYLCASSLQNRGPYSNQPQHFGDGTRLSIL.

The chain recombines TRBV25-1 with TRBJ1-2; D is unclear. Germline V gene sequence: CDR1 MGHDK, CDR2 SYGVNS. This CDR3 contains 11 residues. Trimming removed 4 bases at V and 8 bases at J, with 8 bases between. The CDR3: CASSGPGGYTF. DNA for the CDR3: TGTGCCAGCAGTGGACCGGGCGGCTACACCTTC.